This T cell receptor (beta chain) was identified in a study of cytotoxic CD8 clonotypes in ibrutinib-treated CLL. This CDR3 region has 16 residues. Germline V gene sequence: CDR1 SGHTS, CDR2 YDEGEE. Trimming cost V 4 bases and J 2 bases; bases outside gene matches: 2. Sequenced by immunoSEQ multiplex PCR; TCRdb stores in-frame clones only, minus some. The sample consists of fewer than 7,500 clones, 60% to 75% of them appearing once. This TCR came from a human donor with chronic lymphocytic leukemia. The V and J genes are TRBV5-8 and TRBJ2-1, with 14 bases matching TRBD2. The sample here was PBMCs, taken before ibrutinib treatment. CDR3 in amino acids: CASSKGLAGAYNEQFF. Written as DNA, the CDR3 is TGTGCCAGCAGCAAGGGACTAGCGGGAGCCTACAATGAGCAGTTCTTC.